A single sample gave rise to the 15 T cell receptor beta chains below, sequenced in a study of T cell responses to AZD1222 COVID-19 vaccine. Generated by immunoSEQ multiplex PCR, the TCRdb table keeps only in-frame clones and is missing some. This table holds roughly 100,000 clones, around nine tenths found once. The material sequenced was peripheral blood, taken 28 days after the second AZD1222 dose. The receptors were gathered from an adult who received the AZD1222 COVID-19 vaccine.

This CDR3 reads CASSRTSEGTEAFF. CDR3 sequence (DNA): TGTGCCAGCAGCAGGACATCCGAGGGGACTGAAGCTTTCTTT. This chain connects TRBV6-5 to TRBJ1-1; D perhaps matches TRBD1 (5 bases). Trimming cost V 6 bases and J 5 bases, with 16 bases left between them. This CDR3 is built from 14 residues. The germline gives CDR1 MNHEY, CDR2 SVGAGI.

The chain couples TRBV6-5 to TRBJ1-2; 7 bases are a match to TRBD1. The V gene end was trimmed by 6 bases and the J gene end by 4 bases; junction bases not matched to a gene: 8. The CDR3 has 14 amino acids. Germline CDR1 is MNHEY and CDR2 is SVGAGI. CDR3 coding DNA: TGTGCCAGCAGCAAGGCCGGGACAGTCTATGGCTACACCTTC. It encodes CASSKAGTVYGYTF.

This chain uses TRBV19 with TRBJ1-6, with D unresolved. Per the germline V gene, CDR1 is LNHDA and CDR2 is SQIVND (reference sequence). Trimming pared 6 bases from V and 6 bases from J, leaving 15 bases between. The length of the CDR3 is 15 residues. The DNA of the CDR3 is TGTGCCAGTAGAGTACAAAAAACGGGTAATTCACCCCTCCACTTT. Translating gives CASRVQKTGNSPLHF.

V usage is TRBV3-1 (or the pseudogene TRBV3-2) and J usage is TRBJ1-2; D unresolved. V was shortened by 0 bases and J by 8 bases, with 16 bases between the two germline ends. CDR3 length equals 15 residues. Germline V CDR1 and CDR2: LGHDT, YNNKEL (reference sequence). CDR3 bases: TGTGCCAGCAGCCAAGATAACAACCCTTGGCGGGGCTACACCTTC. It specifies CASSQDNNPWRGYTF.

The gene calls are TRBV2 and TRBJ1-1; D unresolved. Trimming left V 4 bases short and J 1 base short, with 7 bases between. Per the germline V gene, CDR1 is SNHLY and CDR2 is FYNNEI. The CDR3 is 13 amino acids. The CDR3 DNA follows: TGTGCCAGCAGTGTGAGGGAGAACACTGAAGCTTTCTTT. Residues: CASSVRENTEAFF. The whole variable domain, filled in from reference TRBV2 and TRBJ1-1, reads EPEVTQTPSHQVTQMGQEVILRCVPISNHLYFYWYRQILGQKVEFLVSFYNNEISEKSEIFDDQFSVERPDGSNFTLKIRSTKLEDSAMYFCASSVRENTEAFFGQGTRLTVV.

The sample holds a few counts of this clone. J is TRBJ2-1 and V is TRBV7-8; D remains unclear. CDR1 is SGHVS, CDR2 FQNEAQ, per germline. Trimming took 1 base from V and 7 from J, leaving 8 bases between them. The length of the CDR3 is 13 residues. The CDR3 sequence: CASSLGGRNEQFF. CDR3 bases: TGTGCCAGCAGCTTAGGGGGTCGGAATGAGCAGTTCTTC. Filled out from reference TRBV7-8 and TRBJ2-1, the complete variable domain reads GAGVSQSPRYKVAKRGQDVALRCDPISGHVSLFWYQQALGQGPEFLTYFQNEAQLDKSGLPSDRFFAERPEGSVSTLKIQRTQQEDSAVYLCASSLGGRNEQFFGPGTRLTVL.

The gene calls are TRBV15 and TRBJ2-1; 8 nucleotides align to TRBD2. CDR3 size: 15 residues. V shed 7 bases, J shed 5 bases, and the junction held 10 bases outside the gene matches. CDR1 and CDR2 from the germline V gene are LNHNV and YYDKDF (reference sequence). The CDR3: CATTPRAGAHNEQFF. The CDR3 DNA follows: TGTGCCACCACCCCTCGAGCGGGAGCCCACAATGAGCAGTTCTTC.

This chain joins TRBV2 and TRBJ1-1; D not resolved. This CDR3 region has 15 residues. Germline V gene sequence: CDR1 SNHLY, CDR2 FYNNEI. V was clipped by 1 base and J by 0 bases, with 9 bases between them. CDR3 in amino acids: CASSEGAAMNTEAFF. CDR3 nucleotide sequence: TGTGCCAGCAGTGAAGGGGCAGCAATGAACACTGAAGCTTTCTTT.

The chain employs TRBV28 and TRBJ2-7; 10 nucleotides match TRBD1. Per germline, CDR1 MDHEN and CDR2 SYDVKM. V gave up 5 bases and J gave up 2 bases; unmatched junction bases: 6. The CDR3 is made up of 15 amino acids. CDR3 coding DNA: TGTGCCAGCAGTAGCCGGGACAGGGGAGCCTACGAGCAGTACTTC. It codes for CASSSRDRGAYEQYF.

The V gene is TRBV6-5, the J gene TRBJ1-4, with a tentative D call TRBD1 (5 bases). V lost 4 bases, J lost 4 bases, and 13 bases lay in between. CDR1 and CDR2 (germline): MNHEY, SVGAGI. The CDR3 totals 15 residues. This CDR3 is CASSLMTAFNEKLFF. CDR3 DNA sequence: TGTGCCAGCAGTTTAATGACAGCATTTAATGAAAAACTGTTTTTT.

The chain is built from TRBV28 and TRBJ1-2; unclear D gene. The germline CDR1 and CDR2 sequences are MDHEN and SYDVKM. V was trimmed by 6 bases and J by 4 bases, leaving 12 bases between them. The CDR3 length is 13 residues. The CDR3 bases are TGTGCCAGCAGCCGGAGAGAGGGCTATGGCTACACCTTC. This sequence encodes CASSRREGYGYTF.

This clone turned up a few times. The V call is TRBV6-5, the J call TRBJ2-4; D is possibly TRBD2 (6 bases). The CDR3 totals 13 residues. Trimming shortened V by 10 bases and J by 0 bases, and 10 bases separated the two germline ends. Germline values: CDR1 MNHEY, CDR2 SVGAGI. The CDR3 DNA sequence: TGTGCCACGAGCGGGCCAGCCAAAAACATTCAGTACTTC. It yields the protein CATSGPAKNIQYF.

The genes are TRBV10-3 and TRBJ2-1; 9 bases agree with TRBD2. V gave up 11 bases and J gave up 5 bases; unmatched junction bases: 7. Germline lookup yields CDR1 ENHRY and CDR2 SYGVKD. The CDR3 has 13 residues. CDR3 sequence (DNA): TGTGCCGCGCGGGAGGGCTTCGACAATGAGCAGTTCTTC. This translates into CAAREGFDNEQFF.

This chain links TRBV6-6 with TRBJ2-7; 8 bases are shared with TRBD1. The CDR3 sequence is 14 residues long. From germline, CDR1 is MNHNY and CDR2 SVGAGI (reference sequence). J lost 4 bases, V lost 6 bases, and 8 bases had no gene match. The CDR3 protein is CASRDGTGQYEQYF. The CDR3 DNA is TGTGCCAGCAGGGACGGGACAGGACAATACGAGCAGTACTTC.

The CDR3 reads CASSFGLAGSGELFF. CDR3 DNA: TGTGCCAGCAGTTTCGGACTAGCGGGGTCCGGGGAGCTGTTTTTT. The chain has TRBV3-1 (or the pseudogene TRBV3-2) and TRBJ2-2; 12 bases are shared with TRBD2. J gave up 6 bases and V 6 bases, and 5 bases lay outside the gene matches. The CDR3 runs 15 residues. Germline CDR1 LGHDT, CDR2 YNNKEL (reference sequence).